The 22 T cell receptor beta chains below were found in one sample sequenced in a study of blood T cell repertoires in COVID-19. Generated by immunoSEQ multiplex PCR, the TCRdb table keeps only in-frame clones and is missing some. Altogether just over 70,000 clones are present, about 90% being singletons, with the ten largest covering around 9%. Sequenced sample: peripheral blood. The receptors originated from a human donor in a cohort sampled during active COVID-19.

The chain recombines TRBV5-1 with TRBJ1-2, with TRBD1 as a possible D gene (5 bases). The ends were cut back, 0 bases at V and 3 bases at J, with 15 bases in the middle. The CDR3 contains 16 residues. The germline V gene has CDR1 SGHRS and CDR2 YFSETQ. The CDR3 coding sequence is TGCGCCAGCAGCTTGGCCGTTGAAGAAGGGGACTATGGCTACACCTTC. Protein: CASSLAVEEGDYGYTF.

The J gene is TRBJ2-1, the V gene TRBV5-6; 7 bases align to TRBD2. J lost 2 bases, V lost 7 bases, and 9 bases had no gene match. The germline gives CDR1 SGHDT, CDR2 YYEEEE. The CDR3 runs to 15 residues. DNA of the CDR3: TGTGCCAGCTGGGGCCGGGGGGATCCCTACAATGAGCAGTTCTTC. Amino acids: CASWGRGDPYNEQFF.

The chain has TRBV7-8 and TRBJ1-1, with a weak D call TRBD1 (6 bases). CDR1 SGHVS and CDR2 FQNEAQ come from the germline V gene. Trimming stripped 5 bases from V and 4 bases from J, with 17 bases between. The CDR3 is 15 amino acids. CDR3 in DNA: TGTGCCAGCAGCCACTCCCCACAGGGCGGCACTGAAGCTTTCTTT. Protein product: CASSHSPQGGTEAFF.

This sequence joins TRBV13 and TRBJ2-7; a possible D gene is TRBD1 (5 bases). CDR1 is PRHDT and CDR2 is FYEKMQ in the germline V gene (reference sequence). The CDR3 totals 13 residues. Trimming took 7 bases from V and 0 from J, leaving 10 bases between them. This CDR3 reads CASTQGDSYEQYF. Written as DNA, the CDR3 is TGTGCCAGCACCCAGGGTGACTCCTACGAGCAGTACTTC.

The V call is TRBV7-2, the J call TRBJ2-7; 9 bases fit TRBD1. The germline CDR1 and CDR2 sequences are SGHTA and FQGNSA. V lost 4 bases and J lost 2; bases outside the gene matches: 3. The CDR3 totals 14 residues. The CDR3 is CASSSTGGTYEQYF. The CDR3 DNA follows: TGTGCCAGCAGCTCGACAGGGGGTACCTACGAGCAGTACTTC.

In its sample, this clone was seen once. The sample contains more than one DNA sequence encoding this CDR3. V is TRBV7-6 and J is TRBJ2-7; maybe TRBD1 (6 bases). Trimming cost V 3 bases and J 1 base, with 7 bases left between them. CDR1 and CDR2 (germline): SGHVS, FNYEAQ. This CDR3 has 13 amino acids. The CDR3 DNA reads TGTGCCAGCAGCTTGGACAGTTCCTACGAGCAGTACTTC. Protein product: CASSLDSSYEQYF.

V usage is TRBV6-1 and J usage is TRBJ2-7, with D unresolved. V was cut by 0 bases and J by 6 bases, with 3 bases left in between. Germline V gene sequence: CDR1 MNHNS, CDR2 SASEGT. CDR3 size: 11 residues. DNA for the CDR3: TGTGCCAGCAGTGAAGCGCGCGAGCAGTACTTC. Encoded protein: CASSEAREQYF.

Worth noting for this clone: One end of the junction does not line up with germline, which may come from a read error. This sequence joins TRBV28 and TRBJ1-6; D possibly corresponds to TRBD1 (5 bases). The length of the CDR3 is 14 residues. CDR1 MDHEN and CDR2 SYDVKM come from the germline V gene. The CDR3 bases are TGTGCCAGCAGTTCCGCGGACATTTTAAGTCTCTCGTACTTT. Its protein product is CASSSADILSLSYF.

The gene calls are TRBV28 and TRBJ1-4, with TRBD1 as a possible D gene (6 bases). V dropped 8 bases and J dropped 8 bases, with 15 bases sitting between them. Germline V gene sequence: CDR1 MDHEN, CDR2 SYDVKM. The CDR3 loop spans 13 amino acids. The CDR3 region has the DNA TGTGCCAGCTTTCTCAGGGGCGTAGAAAAACTGTTTTTT. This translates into CASFLRGVEKLFF.

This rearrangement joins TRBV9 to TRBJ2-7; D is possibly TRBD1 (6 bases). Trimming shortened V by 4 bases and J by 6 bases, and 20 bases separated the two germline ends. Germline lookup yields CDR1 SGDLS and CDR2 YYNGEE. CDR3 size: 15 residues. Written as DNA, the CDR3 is TGTGCCAGCAGCAGAGAACAGGGTTTCTATAGCGAGCAGTACTTC. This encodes CASSREQGFYSEQYF.

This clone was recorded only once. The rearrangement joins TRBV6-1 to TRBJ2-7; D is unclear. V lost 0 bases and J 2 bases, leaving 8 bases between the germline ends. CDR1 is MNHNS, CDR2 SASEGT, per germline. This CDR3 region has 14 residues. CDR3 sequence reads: CASSEANRAYEQYF. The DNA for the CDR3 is TGTGCCAGCAGTGAAGCGAACAGAGCCTACGAGCAGTACTTC.

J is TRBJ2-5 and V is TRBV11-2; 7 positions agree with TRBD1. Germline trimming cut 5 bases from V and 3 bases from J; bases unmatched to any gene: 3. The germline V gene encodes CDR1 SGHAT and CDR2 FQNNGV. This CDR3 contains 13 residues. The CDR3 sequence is CASSRDREETQYF. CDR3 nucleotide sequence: TGTGCCAGCAGCAGGGACAGAGAAGAGACCCAGTACTTC.

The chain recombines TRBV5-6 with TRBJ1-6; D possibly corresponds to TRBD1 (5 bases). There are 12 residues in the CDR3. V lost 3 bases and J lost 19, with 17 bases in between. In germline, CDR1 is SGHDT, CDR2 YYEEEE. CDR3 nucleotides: TGTGCCAGCAGCTCCGGCGACGGGCCAGGGCACTTT. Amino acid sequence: CASSSGDGPGHF.

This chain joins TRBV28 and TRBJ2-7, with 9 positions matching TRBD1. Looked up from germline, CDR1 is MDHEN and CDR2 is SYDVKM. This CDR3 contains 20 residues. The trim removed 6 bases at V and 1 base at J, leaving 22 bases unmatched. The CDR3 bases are TGTGCCAGCAGCCCGTTTTACCGGGACAGGGTAACCTTAAGGTCCTACGAGCAGTACTTC. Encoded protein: CASSPFYRDRVTLRSYEQYF.

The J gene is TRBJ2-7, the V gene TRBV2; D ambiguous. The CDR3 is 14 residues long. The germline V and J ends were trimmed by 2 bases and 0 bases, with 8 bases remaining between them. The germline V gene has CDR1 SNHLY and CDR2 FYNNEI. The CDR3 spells CASSEPPSSYEQYF. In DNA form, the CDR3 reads TGTGCCAGCAGTGAACCTCCTAGCTCCTACGAGCAGTACTTC. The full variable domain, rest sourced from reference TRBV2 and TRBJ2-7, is EPEVTQTPSHQVTQMGQEVILRCVPISNHLYFYWYRQILGQKVEFLVSFYNNEISEKSEIFDDQFSVERPDGSNFTLKIRSTKLEDSAMYFCASSEPPSSYEQYFGPGTRLTVT.

The CDR3: CASSFGDEKLFF. The CDR3 DNA sequence: TGTGCCAGCAGCTTCGGGGATGAAAAACTGTTTTTT. The chain uses TRBV5-4 and TRBJ1-4, with unresolved D. Trimming removed 2 bases at V and 6 bases at J, with 5 bases between. The germline gives CDR1 SGHNT, CDR2 YYREEE (reference sequence). The length of the CDR3 is 12 residues.

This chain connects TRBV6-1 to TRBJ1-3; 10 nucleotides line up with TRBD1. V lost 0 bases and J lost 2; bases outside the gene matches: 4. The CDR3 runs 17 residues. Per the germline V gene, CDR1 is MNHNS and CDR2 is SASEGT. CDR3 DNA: TGTGCCAGCAGTGAAGCGCCGGGACAGGGGACTGGAAACACCATATATTTT. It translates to CASSEAPGQGTGNTIYF.

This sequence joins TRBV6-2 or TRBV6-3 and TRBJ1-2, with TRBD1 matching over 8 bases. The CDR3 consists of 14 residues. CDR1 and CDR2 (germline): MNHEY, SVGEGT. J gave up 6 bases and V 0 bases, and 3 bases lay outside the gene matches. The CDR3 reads CASSYSTGANGYTF. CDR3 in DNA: TGTGCCAGCAGTTACTCGACAGGGGCGAATGGCTACACCTTC.

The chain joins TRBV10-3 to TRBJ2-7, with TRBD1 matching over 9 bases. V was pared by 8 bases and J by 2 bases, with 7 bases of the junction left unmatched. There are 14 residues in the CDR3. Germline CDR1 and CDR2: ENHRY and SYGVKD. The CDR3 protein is CAIVPGTGTYEQYF. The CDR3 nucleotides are TGTGCCATCGTACCCGGGACAGGGACCTACGAGCAGTACTTC.

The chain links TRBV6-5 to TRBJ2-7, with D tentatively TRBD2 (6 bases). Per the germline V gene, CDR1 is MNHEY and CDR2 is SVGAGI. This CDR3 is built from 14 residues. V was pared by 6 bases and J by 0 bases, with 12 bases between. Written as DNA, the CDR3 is TGTGCCAGCAGCTTAGCGGAAAGCTCCTACGAGCAGTACTTC. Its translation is CASSLAESSYEQYF.

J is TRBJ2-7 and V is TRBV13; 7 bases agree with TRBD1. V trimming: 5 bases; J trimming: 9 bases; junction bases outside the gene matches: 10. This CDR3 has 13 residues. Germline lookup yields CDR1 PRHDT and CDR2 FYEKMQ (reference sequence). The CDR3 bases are TGTGCCAGCAGCCAAGGACAGGATGTGGTGCAGTACTTC. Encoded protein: CASSQGQDVVQYF. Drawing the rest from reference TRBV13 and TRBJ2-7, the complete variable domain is AAGVIQSPRHLIKEKRETATLKCYPIPRHDTVYWYQQGPGQDPQFLISFYEKMQSDKGSIPDRFSAQQFSDYHSELNMSSLELGDSALYFCASSQGQDVVQYFGPGTRLTVT.

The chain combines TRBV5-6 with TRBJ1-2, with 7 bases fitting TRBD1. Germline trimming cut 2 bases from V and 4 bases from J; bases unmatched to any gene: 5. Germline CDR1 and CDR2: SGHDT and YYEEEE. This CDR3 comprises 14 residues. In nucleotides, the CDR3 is TGTGCCAGCAGCTTCGGGACAGCGAGCTATGGCTACACCTTC. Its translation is CASSFGTASYGYTF.